Included here is one TCR beta chain sequence, with context. Its specificity is unknown. V shed 3 bases and J shed 5 bases, with 14 bases lying between them. Germline CDR1 and CDR2: LGHNT and FRNRAP. The CDR3 extends over 14 amino acids. Data came from immunoSEQ multiplex PCR; TCRdb stores just in-frame clones and leaves some out. Of tens of thousands of clones listed, over 80% are singletons. The sample originates from a study of siplizumab effects on memory and regulatory T cells. Study-level results: A naive or memory phenotype could not be assigned to roughly 80-97% of the proliferating CD4+ or CD8+ clones. Under siplizumab, an average roughly 70% of mappable alloreactive CD4+ clones were Treg-derived, compared with 25% to 30% in controls. It was never confirmed that proliferating Tregs from siplizumab cultures were suppressive.

The chain links TRBV12-5 to TRBJ2-7, with D unresolved. The sequenced sample was Tregs sorted from blood. This sequence originates from a human donor in good health. CDR3 amino acids: CASGLLDYTHEQYF. The CDR3 DNA is TGTGCTAGTGGTTTACTGGATTATACCCACGAGCAGTACTTC.